A selection of T cell receptor beta chains follows, all from one sample in a study of cytomegalovirus exposure and HLA in healthy donors. The data were produced by immunoSEQ multiplex PCR, yet TCRdb's version contains in-frame clones alone and is incomplete. The table has about 180,000 clones, around 80% seen once. Sequencing input: PBMCs. These receptors came from a woman between 45 and 60 years old in good health and CMV-seronegative. Both conserved end residues are part of each CDR3. The D gene is left open where the match is weak. A row's size may be missing; if present it is once, few, many or a size class.

j_call d_call clone_size v_call cdr3_nt cdr3_aa
TRBJ2-3 - - TRBV7-3 TGTGCCAGCAGCTTAACCTGGCGGGATCCGCAGTATTTT CASSLTWRDPQYF
TRBJ1-2 - - TRBV28 TGTGCCAGCAGTTTACAGAACTATGGCTACACCTTC CASSLQNYGYTF
TRBJ2-2 TRBD2 - TRBV29-1 TGCAGCGTTGAGGGGACTAGCGGGAGGGCCGGCGGGGAGCTGTTTTTT CSVEGTSGRAGGELFF
TRBJ1-2 TRBD1 once TRBV15 TGTGCCACCAGCATGGACAGGGGCCACTATGGCTACACCTTC CATSMDRGHYGYTF
TRBJ1-5 TRBD1 - TRBV2 TGTGCCAGCAGTGAAGATTCGGCAGGGGGTCAGCCCCAGCATTTT CASSEDSAGGQPQHF
TRBJ1-2 TRBD1 - TRBV28 TGTGCCAGCAGTTTCGGTCAGGGGGCGCGTTATGGCTACACCTTC CASSFGQGARYGYTF
TRBJ2-5 TRBD2 few TRBV4-2 TGTGCCAGCAGCCAAGATTCATCGGTAGCGGGAGCCCTTGAGACCCAGTACTTC CASSQDSSVAGALETQYF
TRBJ2-3 - - TRBV7-2 TGTGCCAGCAGCTACGGGACATCCAGGAGCACAGATACGCAGTATTTT CASSYGTSRSTDTQYF
TRBJ1-3 - - TRBV6-6 TGTGCCAGCAGTTACGGACAGATGGGGCCTGGAAACACCATATATTTT CASSYGQMGPGNTIYF
TRBJ1-3 - - TRBV6-5 TGTGCCAGCAGTTACACCCTGCGGGCCATAAGAAACACCATATATTTT CASSYTLRAIRNTIYF
TRBJ2-1 TRBD2 - TRBV14 TGTGCCAGCAGCCAAGATGCCTCTAAGGGGCGGGGGGACAATGAGCAGTTCTTC CASSQDASKGRGDNEQFF
TRBJ2-5 - few TRBV7-2 TGTGCCAGCAGCGCACCCGGGACCCAGTACTTC CASSAPGTQYF
TRBJ1-2 TRBD1 - TRBV19 TGTGCCAGTAGTATACGCTCCCGGACAGGGGGCGCGTTTTATGGCTACACCTTC CASSIRSRTGGAFYGYTF
TRBJ2-7 TRBD1 - TRBV27 TGTGCCAGCAGTCTCTGGACAGGGAACTACGAGCAGTACTTC CASSLWTGNYEQYF
TRBJ2-7 TRBD2 - TRBV6-5 TGTGCCAGCAGTTTAATAGCGGGGCCGTCCTTCTACGAGCAGTACTTC CASSLIAGPSFYEQYF
TRBJ2-7 - few TRBV7-2 TGTGCCAGCAAACCCCCTCAGATCTACGAGCAGTACTTC CASKPPQIYEQYF
TRBJ2-7 TRBD1 - TRBV11-2 TGTGCCAGCAGCCCCTTGCTTCGTACAGGGGCCCACGAGCAGTACTTC CASSPLLRTGAHEQYF
TRBJ2-5 TRBD1 - TRBV7-3 TGTGCCAGCAGCTCAGGACAGGGCCCCCAAGAGACCCAGTACTTC CASSSGQGPQETQYF
TRBJ1-5 - - TRBV5-1 TGCGCCAGCAGCTACGGCCCCGCAGGGCGCGATCAGTCAGGCAATCAGCCCCAGCATTTT CASSYGPAGRDQSGNQPQHF
TRBJ2-1 TRBD2 - TRBV4-1 TGCGCCAGCAGCCAAATTCTCGGGCTAGCGGATTACAATGAGCAGTTCTTC CASSQILGLADYNEQFF
TRBJ2-4 - - TRBV2 TGTGCCAGCAGTCAGCAAAGACAGCTTCTAGCCAAAAACATTCAGTACTTC CASSQQRQLLAKNIQYF
TRBJ2-2 TRBD1 once TRBV6-1 TGTGCCAGTACGGGACAGGGGGAAATGGTCGGGGAGCTGTTTTTT CASTGQGEMVGELFF
TRBJ2-2 TRBD1 - TRBV5-6 TGTGCCAGCAGGAACCGGGACAGGCTGACCGGGGAGCTGTTTTTT CASRNRDRLTGELFF
TRBJ1-1 - - TRBV6-1 TGTGCCAGCAGTGAACAGGGTTTGAACACTGAAGCTTTCTTT CASSEQGLNTEAFF
TRBJ2-7 TRBD1 - TRBV6-6 TGTGCCAGCAGTTACTCGAAGGACAGGCCGATCTACGAGCAGTACTTC CASSYSKDRPIYEQYF
TRBJ2-1 TRBD2 - TRBV30 TGTGCCTGGAGTGTAGGGACTAGCGGGAGCAATGAGCAGTTCTTC CAWSVGTSGSNEQFF
TRBJ2-1 - - TRBV27 TGTGCCAGCAGGAAAGAAACTGGTATCGGTGAGCAGTTCTTC CASRKETGIGEQFF
TRBJ2-3 TRBD2 - TRBV7-8 TGTGCCAGCAGCTCTTTAGCGGGAGTTCCTACGCAGTATTTT CASSSLAGVPTQYF
TRBJ1-2 TRBD1 - TRBV19 TGTGCCAGTACCCGAGACAGGGGAAGTTATGGCTACACCTTC CASTRDRGSYGYTF
TRBJ1-2 - - TRBV5-1 TGCGCCAGCAGCCCGGACAGCCGGAACTATGGCTACACCTTC CASSPDSRNYGYTF
TRBJ1-1 TRBD1 - TRBV9 TGTGCCAGCAGCGTAGTCTCAGGGGGCGACCTAGGTAGCACTGAAGCTTTCTTT CASSVVSGGDLGSTEAFF
TRBJ1-1 TRBD1 - TRBV29-1 TGCAGCGTCGGACAGGGGAGGGGTGAAGCTTTCTTT CSVGQGRGEAFF
TRBJ1-1 - - TRBV5-1 TGCGCCAGCAGCGAGCAGGGGAACACTGAAGCTTTCTTT CASSEQGNTEAFF